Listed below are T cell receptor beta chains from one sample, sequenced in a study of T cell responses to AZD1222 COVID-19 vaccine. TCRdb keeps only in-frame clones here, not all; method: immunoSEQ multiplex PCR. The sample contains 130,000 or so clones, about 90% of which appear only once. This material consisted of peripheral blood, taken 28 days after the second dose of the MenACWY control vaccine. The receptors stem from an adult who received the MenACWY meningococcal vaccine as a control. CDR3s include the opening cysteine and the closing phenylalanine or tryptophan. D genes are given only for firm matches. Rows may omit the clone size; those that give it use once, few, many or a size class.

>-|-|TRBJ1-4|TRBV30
TGTGCCTGGAGTGGGGGCGGAAGTGAAAAACTGTTTTTT
CAWSGGGSEKLFF
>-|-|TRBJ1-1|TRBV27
TGTGCCAGCAGTTTCCGGGAGAGAACTGAAGCTTTCTTT
CASSFRERTEAFF
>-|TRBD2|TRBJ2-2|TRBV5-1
TGCGCCAGCAGCCAGGGACTAGCGGGAGGGGAGCTGTTTTTT
CASSQGLAGGELFF
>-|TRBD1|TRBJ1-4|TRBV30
TGTGCCTGGACTCCAGGGGGTGCTGAAAAACTGTTTTTT
CAWTPGGAEKLFF
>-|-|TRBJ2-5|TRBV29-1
TGCAGCCCTGCTTTAAAGGGACGAGGGGCCAAGTACCAAGAGACCCAGTACTTC
CSPALKGRGAKYQETQYF
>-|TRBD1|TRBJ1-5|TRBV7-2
TGTGCCAGCAGCCTTAGATCCGGGACAGGGGGCAGTCAGCCCCAGCATTTT
CASSLRSGTGGSQPQHF
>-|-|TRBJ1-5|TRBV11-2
TGTGCCAGCAGCCGAGGCACGGCAGGGGGCAATCAGCCCCAGCATTTT
CASSRGTAGGNQPQHF
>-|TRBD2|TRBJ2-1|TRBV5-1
TGCGCCAGCAGCTTGGCCCTAGCGGGAGGGCGGGATGAGCAGTTCTTC
CASSLALAGGRDEQFF
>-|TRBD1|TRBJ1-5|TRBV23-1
TGCGCCAGCAGTATCGGACAGGGCCTCCTTAGCAATCAGCCCCAGCATTTT
CASSIGQGLLSNQPQHF
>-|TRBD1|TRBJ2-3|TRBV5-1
TGCGCCAGCAGCTGGGGGACAGGGGGCAACACAGATACGCAGTATTTT
CASSWGTGGNTDTQYF
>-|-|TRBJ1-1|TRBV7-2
TGTGCCAGCAGCTCGGGACACCAGAACACTGAAGCTTTCTTT
CASSSGHQNTEAFF
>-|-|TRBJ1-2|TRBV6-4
TGTGCCAGCAGTGCTTTCGGGGGGGCAGGAGCTAACTATGGCTACACCTTC
CASSAFGGAGANYGYTF
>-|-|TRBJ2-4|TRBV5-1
TGCGCCAGCAGCTTTTTACAGGGTAGGGACATTCAGTACTTC
CASSFLQGRDIQYF
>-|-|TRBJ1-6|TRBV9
TGTGCCAGCAGCGTTGGGTCTTGGGATTCACCCCTCCACTTT
CASSVGSWDSPLHF
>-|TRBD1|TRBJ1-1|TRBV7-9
TGTGCCAGCAGCTGGTATGGACAGGGGAACACTGAAGCTTTCTTT
CASSWYGQGNTEAFF
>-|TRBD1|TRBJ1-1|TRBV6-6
TGTGCCAGCAGTCGACCCCCGGGTGGGGACAGGGGCACTGAAGCTTTCTTT
CASSRPPGGDRGTEAFF
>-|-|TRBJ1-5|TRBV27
TGTGCCAGCAGTTTAGGGAGGAATCAGCCCCAGCATTTT
CASSLGRNQPQHF
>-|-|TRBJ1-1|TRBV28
TGTGCCAGCAATACAGGGTACGCTGAAGCTTTCTTT
CASNTGYAEAFF
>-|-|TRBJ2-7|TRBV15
TGTGCCACCAGCAGAGTATTTGGGACCGGATACTCCTACGAGCAGTACTTC
CATSRVFGTGYSYEQYF
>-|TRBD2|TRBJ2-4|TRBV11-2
TGTGCCAGCAGCTTGGGACTAGCGGGAGCCAAAAACATTCAGTACTTC
CASSLGLAGAKNIQYF
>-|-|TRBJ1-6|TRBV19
TGTGCCAGTAGTAACGGACAGCCGAGTTATAATTCACCCCTCCACTTT
CASSNGQPSYNSPLHF
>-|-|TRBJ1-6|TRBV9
TGTGCCAGCAGCGTAGCTTCCGGACAGACAAATTCACCCCTCCACTTT
CASSVASGQTNSPLHF
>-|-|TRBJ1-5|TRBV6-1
TGTGCCAGCAGCCCCGGGGGGCCCCAGCATTTT
CASSPGGPQHF
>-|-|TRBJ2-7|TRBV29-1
TGCAGCGCGGCGGGTCCCCCGCCCCAAGAGCAGTACTTC
CSAAGPPPQEQYF
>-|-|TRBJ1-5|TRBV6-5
TGTGCCAGCAGTTACAGGGAAGGCAATCAGCCCCAGCATTTT
CASSYREGNQPQHF
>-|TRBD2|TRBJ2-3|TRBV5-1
TGCGCCAGCAGCTCTAGCGGGAGTAACACAGATACGCAGTATTTT
CASSSSGSNTDTQYF
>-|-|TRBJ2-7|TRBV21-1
TGTGCCAGCAGCAAAGGTCTCAATAGCTCCCACTACGAGCAGTACTTC
CASSKGLNSSHYEQYF
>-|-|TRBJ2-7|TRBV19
TGTGCCAGTAGTATAGTGGGGGCCAACGGCGAGCAGTACTTC
CASSIVGANGEQYF
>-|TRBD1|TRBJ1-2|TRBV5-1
TGCGCCAGCAGCTCAAGGGGGCAGGGCGGCGGCTACACCTTC
CASSSRGQGGGYTF
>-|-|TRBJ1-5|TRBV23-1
TGCGCCAGCAGTCTCCTCTGGGAGGCGTCCAGGGGTGATATTCAGCCCCAGCATTTT
CASSLLWEASRGDIQPQHF
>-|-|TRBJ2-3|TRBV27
TGTGCCAGCAGTTTCCAGCGGAGCACAGATACGCAGTATTTT
CASSFQRSTDTQYF
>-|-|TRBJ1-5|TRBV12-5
TGTGCTAGTGGGACAGAGAATCAGCCCCAGCATTTT
CASGTENQPQHF
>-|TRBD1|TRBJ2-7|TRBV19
TGTGCCAGCACCGCCGGGACAGGATCCTACGAGCAGTACTTC
CASTAGTGSYEQYF
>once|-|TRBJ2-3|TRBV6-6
TGTGCCAGTGCCGTCGCAGATACGCAGTATTTT
CASAVADTQYF
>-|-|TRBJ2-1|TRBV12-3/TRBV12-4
TGTGCCAGCAGTCCCGCCACCTACAATGAGCAGTTCTTC
CASSPATYNEQFF
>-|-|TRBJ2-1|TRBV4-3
TGCGCCAGCAGCCAAGAAATCGCGAAGTCGGATGAGCAGTTCTTC
CASSQEIAKSDEQFF
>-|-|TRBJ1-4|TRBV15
TGTGCCACCAGCAGACCTCTACAGGAACTGTTTTTT
CATSRPLQELFF
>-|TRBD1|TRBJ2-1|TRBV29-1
TGCAGCGTTTTACAGGGGGCGCGAAATGAGCAGTTCTTC
CSVLQGARNEQFF
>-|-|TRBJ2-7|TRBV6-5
TGTGCCAGCAGTTCGAGAGAAGCCTACGAGCAGTACTTC
CASSSREAYEQYF
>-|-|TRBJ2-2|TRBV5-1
TGCGCCAGCAGTCGGGCGGGTGTGAACACCGGGGAGCTGTTTTTT
CASSRAGVNTGELFF
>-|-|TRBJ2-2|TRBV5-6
TGTGCCAGCTTACTACTAGGGACTTTGAACACCGGGGAGCTGTTTTTT
CASLLLGTLNTGELFF